Listed below are T cell receptor beta chains from one sample, sequenced in a study of blood T cells in healthy people across ages. TCRdb fed the 5' RACE reads into MiXCR, producing one record per CDR3 protein. This sample has 1,800,000 or so distinct CDR3 sequences, with about 39% found just once. Sequences were obtained from blood. These receptors all come from a human donor in good health. CDR3s include the opening cysteine and the closing phenylalanine or tryptophan. D genes are given only for firm matches. A clone size is listed for some rows: how often the clone was seen (once, few, many), or a class if it is expanded.

.,TRBV7-2,TRBJ2-1,few,TGTGCCAGCAGCCCACCTAGGGGCACACTGAATGAGCAGTTCTTC,CASSPPRGTLNEQFF
.,TRBV12-3/TRBV12-4,TRBJ2-7,.,TGTGCCAGCAGTGAGTCTCCATCCTACGAGCAGTACTTC,CASSESPSYEQYF
TRBD1,TRBV12-3/TRBV12-4,TRBJ2-1,.,TGTGCCAGCAGACCACGACAGGGTACCTACAATGAGCAGTTCTTC,CASRPRQGTYNEQFF
.,TRBV29-1,TRBJ2-1,few,TGCAGCGTTGATCCCATGGGACGGTCCAATGAGCAGTTCTTC,CSVDPMGRSNEQFF
.,TRBV4-3,TRBJ2-3,.,TGCGCCAGCAACCAAGGGACTCTTAGGACCACAGATACGCAGTATTTT,CASNQGTLRTTDTQYF
.,TRBV18,TRBJ2-7,.,TGTGCCAGCTCACCGGGGCAGTCGCCCTCCTACGAGCAGTACTTC,CASSPGQSPSYEQYF
TRBD2,TRBV3-1,TRBJ2-7,few,TGTGCCAGCAGCCTAGGAACTAGCGGGGACTACGAGCAGTACTTC,CASSLGTSGDYEQYF
.,TRBV7-2,TRBJ1-3,.,TGTGCCAGCAGCTTAGCAGGAGGGGGGGCGCTCGGAAACACCATATATTTT,CASSLAGGGALGNTIYF
.,TRBV12-3/TRBV12-4,TRBJ1-5,.,TGTGCCAGCAGTTTCGGACCTATCGGGGGCCAGCCCCAGCATTTT,CASSFGPIGGQPQHF
TRBD1,TRBV7-9,TRBJ2-7,.,TGTGCCAGCAGCTCGACAGGGGACGACTACGAGCAGTACTTC,CASSSTGDDYEQYF
.,TRBV10-3,TRBJ2-7,.,TGTGCCACGCTTAGAGACCCCCAGGCCTACGAGCAGTACTTC,CATLRDPQAYEQYF
.,TRBV20-1,TRBJ1-1,.,TGCATCGCGGTGGGGGACATGAACACTGAAGCTTTCTTT,CIAVGDMNTEAFF
.,TRBV20-1,TRBJ1-1,.,TGCAGTGCTAGAAAGGTAGGCAGGGACACGTCTGAAGCTTTCTTT,CSARKVGRDTSEAFF
.,TRBV12-3/TRBV12-4,TRBJ1-2,few,TGTGCCAGCAGCCGCCTGGGCTACACCTTC,CASSRLGYTF
TRBD2,TRBV28,TRBJ2-7,.,TGTGCCAGCAGTTTGCGGGGGAGTCTGTACGAGCAGTACTTC,CASSLRGSLYEQYF
.,TRBV4-1,TRBJ2-1,.,TGCGCCAGCAGCCAAGGACAGTACGGGCTGTCCCGGGATGAGCAGTTCTTC,CASSQGQYGLSRDEQFF
.,TRBV7-9,TRBJ2-7,.,TGTGCCAGCAGCTTCGGGGGTGGGACACCACCCTACGAGCAGTACTTC,CASSFGGGTPPYEQYF
.,TRBV5-1,TRBJ2-5,.,TGCGCCAGCAGCTTGGTTCCACGGGTGGAGACCCAGTACTTC,CASSLVPRVETQYF
.,TRBV15,TRBJ2-1,.,TGTGCCACCAGCCGCCGGACAGAATACAATGAGCAGTTCTTC,CATSRRTEYNEQFF
.,TRBV4-2,TRBJ1-2,.,TGTACCAGCAGCCAAGAGCTATCGGGACGCCCTTACTATGGCTACACCTTC,CTSSQELSGRPYYGYTF
TRBD1,TRBV7-9,TRBJ2-7,.,TGTGCCAGCAGCTCCTACACGGGACAGGGATACGAGCAGTACTTC,CASSSYTGQGYEQYF
.,TRBV20-1,TRBJ1-4,.,TGCAGTGCTCCACACGGTTCCGGGACAAGAGATCCAACCGAAAGACTGTTTTTT,CSAPHGSGTRDPTERLFF
.,TRBV27,TRBJ2-3,few,TGTGCCAGCAGTACGTTGCAGGGATCCACAGATACGCAGTATTTT,CASSTLQGSTDTQYF
TRBD1,TRBV5-1,TRBJ1-4,.,TGCGCCAGCAGCTTGGCCCCCGGGACAGCTGACGAAAAACTGTTTTTT,CASSLAPGTADEKLFF
TRBD1,TRBV20-1,TRBJ2-3,.,TGCAGTGCTATAGGACAGGGAGGTACACACACAGGAGATACGCAGTATTTT,CSAIGQGGTHTGDTQYF
.,TRBV15,TRBJ2-1,.,TGTGCCACTGCTATAGCCTATTTTGATAATGAGCAGTTCTTC,CATAIAYFDNEQFF
TRBD1,TRBV20-1,TRBJ2-1,.,TGCAGTGCTAGAGATTGGCAGGGGGCCGAGTATAATGAGCAGTTCTTC,CSARDWQGAEYNEQFF
.,TRBV10-3,TRBJ1-1,.,TGTGCCATCAGTCCCCCGGGTACAGGGCCAGGTGGGAACACTGAAGCTTTCTTT,CAISPPGTGPGGNTEAFF
.,TRBV7-2,TRBJ2-3,few,TGTGCCAGCACCCTCGGGGGGCCCGCAGATACGCAGTATTTT,CASTLGGPADTQYF
.,TRBV4-3,TRBJ2-5,.,TGCGCCAGCAGCCAAGATCTTCGGTCCTACAAGCAGTACTTC,CASSQDLRSYKQYF
.,TRBV20-1,TRBJ2-1,many,TGCAGTGCTAGCACAGGTATCTCCTACAATGAGCAGTTCTTC,CSASTGISYNEQFF
.,TRBV2,TRBJ2-3,.,TGTGCCAGCAGTGATGTCGGTCGAGATACGCAGTATTTT,CASSDVGRDTQYF
.,TRBV27,TRBJ2-1,.,TGTGCCAGCAGATCACTCGGACAGCACAATGAGCAGTTCTTC,CASRSLGQHNEQFF
.,TRBV29-1,TRBJ2-1,.,TGCAGCGTTGAACTCGTCTCCTACAATGAGCAGTTCTTC,CSVELVSYNEQFF
TRBD1,TRBV6-5,TRBJ1-2,.,TGTGCCTCTATGGGACAGGAATCTCCGGGCTACACCTTC,CASMGQESPGYTF
.,TRBV9,TRBJ2-5,many,TGTGCCAGCAGCGTAGGGGCAGGGCCCCAAGAGACCCAGTACTTC,CASSVGAGPQETQYF
TRBD2,TRBV9,TRBJ2-1,.,TGTGCCAGCAGCCTAATAGCGGGGGGCCATCGGGATGAGCAGTTCTTC,CASSLIAGGHRDEQFF
.,TRBV2,TRBJ1-1,.,TGTGCCAGCAGTGTTGGGATAGTGGGAAGGAACACTGAAGCTTTCTTT,CASSVGIVGRNTEAFF
.,TRBV5-1,TRBJ1-2,.,TGCGCCAGCAGCCCTCAGGCTCCGGAGGGCTATGGCTACACCTTC,CASSPQAPEGYGYTF
TRBD1,TRBV6-1,TRBJ1-6,.,TGTGCCGGCAGTGAACGCAGAGGGGGCGGTCGGTCACCCCTCCACTTT,CAGSERRGGGRSPLHF
TRBD1,TRBV7-2,TRBJ2-5,.,TGTGCCAGCAGCCGGGACAGGCCAACGGCCCAGTACTTC,CASSRDRPTAQYF
TRBD1,TRBV9,TRBJ1-1,.,TGTGCCAGCAGCTTCAACCCAGGACAGGGGAGCACTGAAGCTTTCTTT,CASSFNPGQGSTEAFF
.,TRBV5-1,TRBJ2-5,.,TGTGCCAGCAGCTTGGCTTCCCCGGAAGAGACCCAGTACTTC,CASSLASPEETQYF
TRBD1,TRBV7-2,TRBJ1-1,few,TGTGCCAGCAGCTTGGAAGGGGGCGAGAACACTGAAGCTTTCTTT,CASSLEGGENTEAFF
.,TRBV6-2/TRBV6-3,TRBJ1-2,.,TGTGCCAGCAGTTACGAAATTCTTGGGGATGGCTACACCTTC,CASSYEILGDGYTF